Shown below are 4 T cell receptor beta chains from a single sample sequenced in a study of CD8 T cells in ankylosing spondylitis. One entry per CDR3 protein, called by TCRdb with MiXCR from the 5' RACE reads. The sample has a few hundred thousand distinct CDR3 sequences, approximately 22% seen once. The sample consisted of blood, either unsorted or a sorted T cell fraction (not recorded which). The receptors come from a male donor with ankylosing spondylitis or in good health (not recorded which).

The chain joins TRBV12-3 or TRBV12-4 to TRBJ2-5; D remains unclear. The V and J ends lost 5 bases and 5 bases respectively, with 9 bases between them. This CDR3 has 12 amino acids. CDR3 region: CASSGVDETQYF. For the CDR3, the DNA is TGTGCCAGCAGTGGGGTAGATGAGACCCAGTACTTC.

The V call is TRBV7-3, the J call TRBJ2-5; 7 bases align to TRBD2. CDR1 is SGHTA and CDR2 is FQGTGA in the germline V gene. The J segment lost 2 bases and the V segment lost 0 bases, leaving 3 bases of the junction unmatched. The CDR3 loop spans 15 amino acids. This CDR3 reads CASSLTTSLQETQYF. CDR3 bases: TGTGCCAGCAGCTTAACGACTAGCCTTCAAGAGACCCAGTACTTC.

The sample holds a few counts of this clonotype. The rearrangement joins TRBV7-9 to TRBJ1-1; no firm D call. Germline-derived CDR1 and CDR2 are SEHNR and FQNEAQ (reference sequence). The length of the CDR3 is 12 residues. The V end was cut by 5 bases, the J end by 11 bases, with 15 bases between. The CDR3 protein is CASSPLTLEAFF. For the CDR3, the DNA is TGTGCCAGCAGCCCCTTGACCTTAGAGGCTTTCTTT.

The V and J genes are TRBV5-1 and TRBJ2-3; 7 bases line up with TRBD2. The germline CDR1 and CDR2 sequences are SGHRS and YFSETQ. CDR3 length: 16 amino acids. Trimming at V came to 2 bases and at J to 3 bases, leaving 9 bases not matched to a gene. Here the CDR3 DNA reads TGCGCCAGCAGCTTCGGACTAGGCGGGGGTACAGATACGCAGTATTTT. This gives the protein CASSFGLGGGTDTQYF. Drawing the rest from reference TRBV5-1 and TRBJ2-3, the complete variable domain is KAGVTQTPRYLIKTRGQQVTLSCSPISGHRSVSWYQQTPGQGLQFLFEYFSETQRNKGNFPGRFSGRQFSNSRSEMNVSTLELGDSALYLCASSFGLGGGTDTQYFGPGTRLTVL.